Reported below is one T cell receptor (beta chain). Its target is unknown. This entry is derived from a study of cytomegalovirus exposure and HLA in healthy donors. Overall study results and limits: Analysis performed later found 16,951 TCR beta sequences associated with HLA alleles at 0.05 false discovery rate. The study assumed roughly uniform donor sequencing depth for presence/absence analyses. There were a few CMV-associated chains whose specificity for CMV antigens was confirmed in vitro.

The PCR had 60 Vbeta and 13 Jbeta primers. Profiling relied on immunoSEQ multiplex PCR, and the TCRdb table lists in-frame clones only, not all of them. The data contain 110,000 or so clones, about an eighth of them singletons. The CDR3 is 16 amino acids. Losses at the gene ends were 0 bases for V and 4 bases for J; bases not matched to a gene: 7. Germline V gene lookup returns CDR1 SGHRS and CDR2 YFSETQ. Sequenced material: PBMCs. The chain uses TRBV5-1 and TRBJ2-3; 8 nucleotides agree with TRBD1. This TCR came from a man between 35 and 55 years old in good health and CMV-seropositive. CDR3 sequence (DNA): TGCGCCAGCAGCTTGGCCCGGGACAGGAGGGCAGATACGCAGTATTTT. It translates to CASSLARDRRADTQYF.